This T cell receptor (beta chain) comes out of a study of cytomegalovirus exposure and HLA in healthy donors. In the study overall: In a later analysis, it was reported that the 120 or so validation repertoires had been produced on the same platform as the 666 repertoires belonging to the first cohort. Overall study results and limits: Reports indicated that the classifier achieved high specificity and sensitivity in diagnosing cytomegalovirus status. Some public TCRs appeared in many individuals, while most sequences were rare. A later analysis found first-cohort TCR clusters tended to co-occur in the 120 validation repertoires.

Deletions cut 6 bases from V and 0 bases from J, with 15 bases between. The germline CDR1 and CDR2 sequences are MNHEY and SVGAGI. This CDR3 spans 15 amino acids. A remark on this clone: The antigen remains undetermined.

Profiled with immunoSEQ multiplex PCR; TCRdb holds only in-frame clones, not every one. The data contain about 120,000 clones, 85% of them seen just once; the ten biggest clones take up about 2.2%. Sequencing was performed on PBMCs. This chain joins TRBV6-5 and TRBJ2-7, with D perhaps matching TRBD1 (7 bases). The TCR originated in a woman in her thirties in good health and CMV-seronegative. The CDR3 region is CASSPQGDSSYEQYF. The CDR3, as DNA: TGTGCCAGCAGCCCCCAGGGGGACTCCTCCTACGAGCAGTACTTC.